This T cell receptor (beta chain) was recovered during a study of cytomegalovirus exposure and HLA in healthy donors. The PCR was carried out with 60 Vbeta primers and 13 Jbeta primers. Profiled with immunoSEQ multiplex PCR; TCRdb holds only in-frame clones, not every one. This table holds 150,000 or so clones, 74% found once. General study points: Links to common viral pathogens appeared, in a later analysis, for several of the most significant clusters.

The CDR3 sequence is 15 residues long. Germline V gene lookup returns CDR1 SGHRS and CDR2 YFSETQ. Germline trimming cut 4 bases from V and 5 bases from J; bases unmatched to any gene: 9. Worth noting for this clone: The antigen is not known.

The clonotype originates from a man aged 25-45 years in good health and CMV-seronegative. Sequenced sample: PBMCs. This chain uses TRBV5-1 with TRBJ2-1; 7 bases are shared with TRBD2. CDR3 loop: CASSLGAGPNNEQFF. In DNA form, the CDR3 reads TGCGCCAGCAGCCTGGGAGCGGGGCCTAACAATGAGCAGTTCTTC.